The 15 T cell receptor beta chains below come from one sample, sequenced in a study of regulatory T cells in long-lasting Graves disease. The time point denotes: newly diagnosed GD, antithyroid drugs for less than 3 months. The TCR library was prepared using RNA isolated from PBMCs. With iRepertoire HTBI primers and Arm-PCR of CDR3 regions, TCR beta libraries were built. TCRdb reprocessed the multiplex PCR reads via MiXCR and lists one record per CDR3 protein. The sample lists a few hundred thousand distinct CDR3 sequences, roughly 17% seen once, with under 30% in the top ten. This same sample was also part of a study on T cells in Graves' hyperthyroidism and ophthalmopathy.

This sample comprised peripheral blood mononuclear cells (PBMCs), obtained at new diagnosis, from a patient treated with antithyroid drugs. These receptors were obtained from a woman younger than 30 with Graves disease.

This clonotype appeared many times. V and J are TRBV3-1 and TRBJ2-7, with TRBD2 as a possible D gene (5 bases). Germline V gives CDR1 LGHDT, CDR2 YNNKEL (reference sequence). V gave up 2 bases and J gave up 0 bases, with 17 bases separating them. The CDR3 extends over 17 amino acids. The CDR3 here is CASSQIPRAGLSYEQYF. In nucleotides, the CDR3 is TGTGCCAGCAGCCAAATTCCGCGGGCGGGCCTCTCCTACGAGCAGTACTTC.

This clonotype was found many times. This chain links TRBV3-1 with TRBJ1-2; perhaps TRBD1 as D (5 bases). There are 13 residues in the CDR3. The germline V and J ends were trimmed by 1 base and 6 bases, with 9 bases remaining between them. The germline V gene encodes CDR1 LGHDT and CDR2 YNNKEL (reference sequence). CDR3 sequence: CASSQVGVDGYTF. CDR3 coding DNA: TGTGCCAGCAGCCAAGTAGGGGTCGATGGCTACACCTTC.

This chain uses TRBV7-3 with TRBJ2-1; 7 positions match TRBD2. The J segment lost 4 bases and the V segment lost 1 base, leaving 7 bases of the junction unmatched. CDR1 and CDR2 from the germline V gene are SGHTA and FQGTGA. The CDR3 runs to 16 residues. The CDR3 reads CASSLIGGSNYNEQFF. DNA for the CDR3: TGTGCCAGCAGCTTAATCGGCGGGAGTAATTACAATGAGCAGTTCTTC.

Ten or more counts support this clonotype. This chain connects TRBV7-2 to TRBJ2-5; TRBD1 matches 12 bases. V shed 4 bases and J 7 bases; nucleotides not matched to a gene: 13. The CDR3 spans 17 residues. Germline V lookup: CDR1 SGHTA, CDR2 FQGNSA. CDR3 in DNA: TGTGCCAGCAGCTCCGCTAAGGGACAGGGGGCGTATGGGACCCAGTACTTC. Its translation: CASSSAKGQGAYGTQYF.

This clonotype was detected many times. The V gene is TRBV6-5, the J gene TRBJ1-2; 7 bases are a match to TRBD1. The germline CDR1 and CDR2 sequences are MNHEY and SVGAGI. V dropped 2 bases and J dropped 2; count of bases not matched to a gene: 8. This CDR3 comprises 16 residues. In nucleotides, the CDR3 is TGTGCCAGCAGTTACATTTATCGGGGACAGAACTATGGCTACACCTTC. This sequence encodes CASSYIYRGQNYGYTF.

This clonotype was detected many times. This chain links TRBV11-1 with TRBJ2-7, with D uncertain. V shed 5 bases and J shed 2 bases, with 13 bases lying between them. Germline V lookup: CDR1 SGHAT, CDR2 FQDESV (reference sequence). The CDR3 sequence is 14 residues long. The CDR3 spells CASSTPWRAYEQYF. Written as DNA, the CDR3 is TGTGCCAGCAGCACCCCCTGGAGAGCCTACGAGCAGTACTTC. Looking up the rest from reference TRBV11-1 and TRBJ2-7 gives the full variable domain: EAEVAQSPRYKITEKSQAVAFWCDPISGHATLYWYRQILGQGPELLVQFQDESVVDDSQLPKDRFSAERLKGVDSTLKIQPAELGDSAMYLCASSTPWRAYEQYFGPGTRLTVT.

The table lists this clonotype with many counts. This sequence joins TRBV2 and TRBJ2-1, with unresolved D. This CDR3 contains 14 residues. From germline, CDR1 is SNHLY and CDR2 FYNNEI. Trimming left V 4 bases short and J 5 bases short, with 12 bases between. The CDR3 bases are TGTGCCAGCAGTGTCTGGGGAAGAAACAATGAGCAGTTCTTC. This translates into CASSVWGRNNEQFF.

Comments on this clonotype: Just one base apart from a much larger clone, this may be a read error. This chain joins TRBV2 and TRBJ2-5; the D gene is possibly TRBD2 (6 bases). The germline CDR1 and CDR2 sequences are SNHLY and FYNNEI. This CDR3 comprises 13 residues. CDR3 sequence: CASSAQLRETQHF. In DNA, the CDR3 is TGTGCCAGCAGTGCCCAGTTACGGGAGACCCAGCACTTC.

The sample holds a few counts of this clonotype. The V and J genes are TRBV19 and TRBJ1-5, with a tentative D call TRBD1 (5 bases). The CDR3 loop spans 14 amino acids. Germline V gives CDR1 LNHDA, CDR2 SQIVND (reference sequence). Trimming left V 5 bases short and J 0 bases short, with 8 bases between. The CDR3 loop is CASSYRHSNQPQHF. The CDR3, as DNA: TGTGCCAGTAGTTACAGGCATAGCAATCAGCCCCAGCATTTT.

The chain is built from TRBV7-9 and TRBJ1-4; D is possibly TRBD1 (5 bases). The CDR3 runs to 14 residues. Between the trimmed V and J ends, which lost 3 bases and 8 bases, there was a span of 13 bases. Looked up from germline, CDR1 is SEHNR and CDR2 is FQNEAQ (reference sequence). The CDR3 DNA follows: TGTGCCAGCAGCTTGGGGGTGGGGAACGAAAAACTGTTTTTT. Amino acid sequence: CASSLGVGNEKLFF.

This clonotype was counted only a few times. The chain carries TRBV5-1 and TRBJ2-5; D perhaps matches TRBD2 (6 bases). Germline assignment: CDR1 SGHRS and CDR2 YFSETQ. V lost 4 bases and J lost 2, with 18 bases in between. The CDR3 has 16 residues. This chain's CDR3 is CASSEWGAGVQETQYF. The CDR3 DNA is TGCGCCAGCAGCGAGTGGGGAGCGGGTGTTCAAGAGACCCAGTACTTC.

This clonotype was picked up many times. The CDR3 nucleotides read TGTGCCAGCAGCCCTCTCTGGGAGCGGGACACAGATACGCAGTATTTT. Amino acids: CASSPLWERDTDTQYF. The rearrangement links TRBV11-3 to TRBJ2-3; 7 positions agree with TRBD2. The CDR3 extends over 16 amino acids. The J segment lost 2 bases and the V segment lost 5 bases, leaving 10 bases of the junction unmatched. Germline V gene sequence: CDR1 SGHNT, CDR2 YENEEA.

This clonotype came up a few times. This rearrangement joins TRBV29-1 to TRBJ2-7; 13 bases are a match to TRBD2. With 6 bases clipped from V and 3 bases from J, the junction kept 2 bases outside the gene matches. Germline loops: CDR1 SQVTM, CDR2 ANQGSEA. This CDR3 has 13 residues. The CDR3 region has the DNA TGCAGCGTCGGGACTAGCGGGAACTACGAGCAGTACTTC. It translates to CSVGTSGNYEQYF.

This clonotype turned up a few times. The rearrangement joins TRBV12-3 or TRBV12-4 to TRBJ2-2; D ambiguous. The CDR3 is 14 residues long. The V gene lost 5 bases and the J gene lost 1 base, with 8 bases spanning the gap. The CDR3 here is CASSPNKNTGELFF. For the CDR3, the DNA is TGTGCCAGCAGTCCAAACAAGAACACCGGGGAGCTGTTTTTT.

This clonotype was detected many times. This chain uses TRBV6-1 with TRBJ2-3; TRBD1 aligns across 7 bases. CDR1 is MNHNS, CDR2 SASEGT, per germline. The CDR3 is 14 amino acids. With 7 bases clipped from V and 1 base from J, the junction kept 5 bases outside the gene matches. The DNA of the CDR3 is TGTGCCAGCAAAATGGGGACAGGCACAGATACGCAGTATTTT. It specifies CASKMGTGTDTQYF.